These 27 T cell receptor beta chains came from one sample sequenced in a study of shared clonotypes between healthy human individuals. Assay: immunoSEQ multiplex PCR; the TCRdb copy retains only in-frame clones and omits some. The sample has about 520,000 clones; roughly 80% are singletons. Sequences were obtained from PBMCs. These receptors were taken from a woman aged 40-49 years in good health. Some clones in this sample may be carry-over from other donors' samples.

The genes are TRBV2 and TRBJ1-5; D is uncertain. This CDR3 region has 15 residues. Per the germline V gene, CDR1 is SNHLY and CDR2 is FYNNEI. Trimming left V 5 bases short and J 3 bases short, with 14 bases between. The CDR3 reads CASSPPGRPNQPQHF. DNA of the CDR3: TGTGCCAGCAGTCCACCCGGACGCCCCAATCAGCCCCAGCATTTT.

The V call is TRBV5-4, the J call TRBJ2-1; TRBD2 agrees at 13 bases. The CDR3 totals 18 residues. V shed 6 bases and J 7 bases; nucleotides not matched to a gene: 16. Germline V gene data show CDR1 as SGHNT and CDR2 as YYREEE (reference sequence). This CDR3 is CASITEVGLAGVENEQFF. In nucleotides, the CDR3 is TGTGCCAGCATCACGGAAGTCGGACTAGCGGGAGTAGAGAATGAGCAGTTCTTC.

This chain uses TRBV28 with TRBJ2-7; no firm D call. This CDR3 region has 12 residues. CDR1 is MDHEN and CDR2 is SYDVKM in the germline V gene. Between the trimmed V and J ends, which lost 1 base and 6 bases, there was a span of 7 bases. The CDR3 reads CASSLSASEQYF. The CDR3 region has the DNA TGTGCCAGCAGTTTATCTGCTTCCGAGCAGTACTTC.

V usage is TRBV19 and J usage is TRBJ1-5, with 7 bases aligning to TRBD1. Germline lookup yields CDR1 LNHDA and CDR2 SQIVND (reference sequence). The CDR3 is made up of 13 amino acids. The V segment lost 5 bases and the J segment 5 bases; nucleotides outside the gene matches: 3. In DNA, the CDR3 is TGTGCCAGTAGTGAACAGGGGCATCAGCCCCAGCATTTT. Translation: CASSEQGHQPQHF.

This sequence joins TRBV9 and TRBJ2-5; D is possibly TRBD1 or TRBD2 (5 bases each). The CDR3 has 15 residues. Germline V gives CDR1 SGDLS, CDR2 YYNGEE. V was clipped by 4 bases and J by 1 base, with 14 bases between them. The CDR3 region has the DNA TGTGCCAGCAGCCAATTTACCGGGGCCCAAGAGACCCAGTACTTC. This sequence encodes CASSQFTGAQETQYF. Based on the CDR3 plus reference TRBV9 and TRBJ2-5, the full variable domain is DSGVTQTPKHLITATGQRVTLRCSPRSGDLSVYWYQQSLDQGLQFLIQYYNGEERAKGNILERFSAQQFPDLHSELNLSSLELGDSALYFCASSQFTGAQETQYFGPGTRLLVL.

This clone was seen more than once but under ten times. CDR3 region: CASSHGGPTDTQYF. The CDR3 DNA reads TGTGCCAGCAGCCACGGAGGGCCGACAGATACGCAGTATTTT. V gene TRBV6-4 combines with J gene TRBJ2-3, with D possibly matching TRBD2 (6 bases). Germline V gene lookup returns CDR1 MRHNA and CDR2 SNTAGT. The CDR3 extends over 14 amino acids. V was cut by 6 bases and J by 3 bases, with 13 bases left in between.

Remarks on this clone: Other DNA sequences in the sample encode the same CDR3. V gene TRBV28 combines with J gene TRBJ2-1, with 8 positions matching TRBD2. V lost 5 bases, J lost 6 bases, and 3 bases stayed unmatched. From germline, CDR1 is MDHEN and CDR2 SYDVKM. The CDR3 length is 13 residues. As DNA, the CDR3 is TGTGCCAGCAGTCCCGGGACTAGCAATGAGCAGTTCTTC. Protein: CASSPGTSNEQFF.

This clone was detected ten times or more. V and J are TRBV7-8 and TRBJ2-2; D possibly corresponds to TRBD2 (6 bases). The CDR3 is made up of 12 amino acids. Germline V gene lookup returns CDR1 SGHVS and CDR2 FQNEAQ. V lost 7 bases and J 7 bases, leaving 10 bases between the germline ends. The CDR3 DNA sequence: TGTGCCAGCATAGGTAGCGGCGGGGAGCTGTTTTTT. This sequence encodes CASIGSGGELFF.

The chain recombines TRBV19 with TRBJ2-1; 7 bases align to TRBD1. The CDR3 sequence is 16 residues long. Germline CDR1 LNHDA, CDR2 SQIVND (reference sequence). The V and J ends lost 7 bases and 8 bases, in that order; junction bases with no gene match: 17. The CDR3 sequence: CASKNRQGPWWDEQFF. The CDR3 nucleotides read TGTGCCAGTAAGAATAGACAGGGCCCCTGGTGGGATGAGCAGTTCTTC.

On this clone itself: One base separates it from a far larger clone, so it is likely a read error. The chain couples TRBV29-1 to TRBJ1-2; D remains unclear. The CDR3 is 12 amino acids. Germline V gene lookup returns CDR1 SQVTM and CDR2 ANQGSEA. In DNA form, the CDR3 reads TGCAGCCCCGAAATGGTCCCCTATGACTACACCTTC. It codes for CSPEMVPYDYTF.

V and J are TRBV9 and TRBJ2-2, with TRBD2 identical over 10 bases. The CDR3 spans 17 residues. V shed 4 bases, J shed 8 bases, and the junction held 14 bases outside the gene matches. CDR1 is SGDLS, CDR2 YYNGEE, per germline. The CDR3 region has the DNA TGTGCCAGCAGCCCCGGACTAGCGGATTTAGGTCGGGGGGAGCTGTTTTTT. Translation gives CASSPGLADLGRGELFF.

In its sample, this clone ranks as medium-sized. The CDR3 sequence is CASTETAYNEQFF. In DNA form, the CDR3 reads TGTGCCAGTACCGAGACAGCTTACAATGAGCAGTTCTTC. The chain is built from TRBV19 and TRBJ2-1, with D perhaps matching TRBD1 (5 bases). Germline values: CDR1 LNHDA, CDR2 SQIVND (reference sequence). The germline V and J ends were trimmed by 7 bases and 4 bases, with 11 bases remaining between them. The CDR3 length is 13 residues.

The chain is built from TRBV7-3 and TRBJ2-1, with D perhaps matching TRBD1 (5 bases). Germline V lookup: CDR1 SGHTA, CDR2 FQGTGA. Trimming cost V 4 bases and J 0 bases, with 10 bases left between them. The CDR3 is 15 residues long. The CDR3 loop is CASSSDSLSYNEQFF. CDR3 bases: TGTGCCAGCAGCTCCGACAGCCTCTCCTACAATGAGCAGTTCTTC.

The CDR3 DNA reads TGTGCCAGCAGCGCCCTGGGGGGCGGAAGGGTGACGGAGACCCAGTACTTC. Translated: CASSALGGGRVTETQYF. The chain carries TRBV2 and TRBJ2-5; D is tentatively TRBD1 or TRBD2 (6 bases each). The germline V and J ends were trimmed by 6 bases and 5 bases, with 25 bases remaining between them. CDR3 length: 17 amino acids. Germline loops: CDR1 SNHLY, CDR2 FYNNEI.

The chain has TRBV4-3 and TRBJ2-1; TRBD2 matches at 11 bases. CDR1 and CDR2 from the germline V gene are LGHNA and YSLEER. With 4 bases clipped from V and 3 bases from J, the junction kept 5 bases outside the gene matches. The CDR3 is made up of 16 amino acids. This chain's CDR3 is CASSPSLAGVYNEQFF. The CDR3 DNA reads as TGCGCCAGCAGCCCATCACTAGCGGGGGTCTACAATGAGCAGTTCTTC.

The CDR3 DNA follows: TGCGCCAGCAGCTTGGTTCCTAGCGGGAGGATAGATACGCAGTATTTT. Its translation is CASSLVPSGRIDTQYF. This chain joins TRBV5-1 and TRBJ2-3; 11 bases line up with TRBD2. Germline-derived CDR1 and CDR2 are SGHRS and YFSETQ. V lost 0 bases, J lost 5 bases, and 5 bases stayed unmatched. The CDR3 extends over 16 amino acids.

This chain links TRBV11-3 with TRBJ2-1, with TRBD2 matching 9 bases. The CDR3 runs to 15 residues. Germline V CDR1 and CDR2: SGHNT, YENEEA. Trimming cost V 2 bases and J 6 bases; bases outside gene matches: 5. The CDR3 loop is CASSLNGGRANEQFF. As DNA, the CDR3 is TGTGCCAGCAGCTTAAACGGCGGGAGGGCCAATGAGCAGTTCTTC.

The chain couples TRBV27 to TRBJ2-7, with TRBD1 matching over 10 bases. The CDR3 runs 14 residues. Trimming at V came to 5 bases and at J to 5 bases, leaving 6 bases not matched to a gene. From germline, CDR1 is MNHEY and CDR2 SMNVEV (reference sequence). In nucleotides, the CDR3 is TGTGCCAGCAGTGGGACAGGGGATTTCCACGAGCAGTACTTC. Amino acids: CASSGTGDFHEQYF.

The DNA of the CDR3 is TGTGCCAGCAGCTTAGGGTGGTCGGTCTACGAGCAGTACTTC. This sequence encodes CASSLGWSVYEQYF. The gene calls are TRBV7-2 and TRBJ2-7; D remains unclear. The V gene lost 1 base and the J gene lost 3 bases, with 10 bases spanning the gap. The germline V gene has CDR1 SGHTA and CDR2 FQGNSA. The CDR3 runs to 14 residues.

The chain carries TRBV6-4 and TRBJ2-1, with 8 bases aligning to TRBD2. Trimming removed 5 bases from V and 10 bases from J; junction bases left unmatched: 13. Germline CDR1 MRHNA, CDR2 SNTAGT. The CDR3 covers 15 residues. The DNA for the CDR3 is TGTGCCAGCAGTAAAGCAGGACTAGCTAACGGGGAGCAGTTCTTC. This encodes CASSKAGLANGEQFF.

Only a few counts were recorded for this clone. V gene TRBV19 combines with J gene TRBJ2-5; D gene unclear. The V end lost 5 bases, the J end lost 5 bases, and 15 bases lay between the germline ends. CDR1 and CDR2 (germline): LNHDA, SQIVND (reference sequence). The CDR3 contains 14 residues. The CDR3 coding sequence is TGTGCCAGTAGTCCGAGTCTCACCTGGGAGACCCAGTACTTC. This encodes CASSPSLTWETQYF.

The rearrangement uses TRBV28 and TRBJ2-5; maybe TRBD2 (6 bases). Germline CDR1 and CDR2: MDHEN and SYDVKM. The CDR3 extends over 13 amino acids. V lost 7 bases to trimming and J lost 4 bases, with 13 bases between them. The CDR3 region is CASKTRVTETQYF. DNA for the CDR3: TGTGCCAGCAAGACTAGAGTCACAGAGACCCAGTACTTC.

The chain employs TRBV7-2 and TRBJ1-2, with TRBD1 identical over 9 bases. The CDR3 is 17 residues long. Unmatched junction bases numbered 11, after V lost 4 bases and J lost 2 bases. Germline V gene lookup returns CDR1 SGHTA and CDR2 FQGNSA. The CDR3: CASSSGQGFFGNYGYTF. CDR3 bases: TGTGCCAGCAGCTCGGGACAGGGCTTCTTTGGGAACTATGGCTACACCTTC. The full variable domain, its missing parts supplied by reference TRBV7-2 and TRBJ1-2, is GAGVSQSPSNKVTEKGKDVELRCDPISGHTALYWYRQSLGQGLEFLIYFQGNSAPDKSGLPSDRFSAERTGGSVSTLTIQRTQQEDSAVYLCASSSGQGFFGNYGYTFGSGTRLTVV.

This clone was counted only a few times. The J gene is TRBJ2-2, the V gene TRBV11-3, with 13 bases identical to TRBD2. Unmatched junction bases numbered 5, after V lost 3 bases and J lost 4 bases. Looked up from germline, CDR1 is SGHNT and CDR2 is YENEEA. CDR3 length: 17 amino acids. Here the CDR3 DNA reads TGTGCCAGCAGCTTCAACGGACTAGCGGGAGTCACCGGGGAGCTGTTTTTT. As protein: CASSFNGLAGVTGELFF.

The CDR3 DNA follows: TGTGCCTGGAACTCTCCGGGACAGAGAATAATGCAGTACTTC. This gives the protein CAWNSPGQRIMQYF. The chain recombines TRBV30 with TRBJ2-4; TRBD1 aligns across 7 bases. Germline V gives CDR1 GTSNPN, CDR2 SVGIG (reference sequence). CDR3 size: 14 residues. V was clipped by 4 bases and J by 13 bases; unmatched bases: 16.

This chain links TRBV19 with TRBJ2-1; TRBD2 matches at 9 bases. The CDR3 totals 15 residues. CDR1 LNHDA and CDR2 SQIVND come from the germline V gene (reference sequence). V shed 5 bases, J shed 5 bases, and the junction held 7 bases outside the gene matches. The CDR3 nucleotides read TGTGCCAGTAGTCCGACTAGCGGAGAACACAATGAGCAGTTCTTC. Translation gives CASSPTSGEHNEQFF.

Of note for this clone: One end of the junction fails to match germline, which may point to a read error. The V call is TRBV16, the J call TRBJ2-5, with a weak D call TRBD1 (6 bases). CDR1 KGHSY and CDR2 FQNENV come from the germline V gene. There are 15 residues in the CDR3. The CDR3 sequence is CASSKSGTRGETQYF. The DNA of the CDR3 is TGTGCCAGCAGCAAATCCGGGACAAGGGGTGAGACCCAGTACTTC.